Listed below are T cell receptor beta chains from one sample, sequenced in a study of identical twins. In TCRdb, the 5' RACE reads were re-called with MiXCR into one record per CDR3 protein. The sample yields more than 1.5 million distinct CDR3 sequences, about 32% seen once. Sample: cord blood. The receptors here all came from a newborn girl in good health. CDR3s include the opening cysteine and the closing phenylalanine or tryptophan. A D gene is named only where the DNA matches it firmly. Not every row has a clone size; where given, it reads once, few, many or a size class.

DNA | CDR3 | J | D | size | V
TGTGCCAGCAGCCCCGGCCCGGGGGCGACTAATGAAAAACTGTTTTTT | CASSPGPGATNEKLFF | TRBJ1-4 | - | few | TRBV3-1
TGTGCCAGCAGTGGGGACAGCAATCAGCCCCAGCATTTT | CASSGDSNQPQHF | TRBJ1-5 | - | many | TRBV2
TGTGCCAGCAGTTACGTACTAACAGCAGATATGCAGTATTTT | CASSYVLTADMQYF | TRBJ2-3 | - | - | TRBV12-3/TRBV12-4
TGTGCCAGCAGTTACCGGGACAGGGATGAAAAACTGTTTTTT | CASSYRDRDEKLFF | TRBJ1-4 | TRBD1 | - | TRBV6-5
TGTGCCAGCAGCTTCCTGGGGACCCAAAACACCGGGGAGCTGTTTTTT | CASSFLGTQNTGELFF | TRBJ2-2 | - | - | TRBV7-9
TGTGCCAGCAGCTCCGGGGCAGGGGGCTACGAGCAGTACTTC | CASSSGAGGYEQYF | TRBJ2-7 | TRBD1 | few | TRBV4-2
TGTGCCAGCAGCCAAGATATAGGAGACACACACTACCACTACGAGCAGTACTTC | CASSQDIGDTHYHYEQYF | TRBJ2-7 | - | - | TRBV3-1
TGTGCCAGCAGCCAAGATTCGCAGGCTTTCTTT | CASSQDSQAFF | TRBJ1-1 | - | - | TRBV3-1
TGTGCCAGCAGTTTCCGGGACGTCGCCTCCTACGAGCAGTACTTC | CASSFRDVASYEQYF | TRBJ2-7 | - | - | TRBV12-3/TRBV12-4
TGTGCCAGCAGCCAAGGATCTCGACAGGGGGCTGGGGGCACTGAAGCTTTCTTT | CASSQGSRQGAGGTEAFF | TRBJ1-1 | TRBD1 | few | TRBV3-1
TGCAGTGCGCTCTACAGGGGAGCCCAGCCCCAGCATTTT | CSALYRGAQPQHF | TRBJ1-5 | TRBD1 | - | TRBV20-1
TGCAGTGCTCTGAAGGATATCTATGGCTACACCTTC | CSALKDIYGYTF | TRBJ1-2 | - | - | TRBV20-1
TGTGCCAGCAGTCTGGGGGCGAACTTTGGCTACACCTTC | CASSLGANFGYTF | TRBJ1-2 | - | - | TRBV6-6
TGTGCCAGCCAAGGACAGGGCCCGGAGGCCCAGTACTTC | CASQGQGPEAQYF | TRBJ2-5 | TRBD1 | - | TRBV12-3/TRBV12-4
TGCACCAGCAGCCACAGGGGCACGGGGGGCTACACCTTC | CTSSHRGTGGYTF | TRBJ1-2 | - | - | TRBV1
TGTGCCAGCAGTTTAATAGGAGGGTCCTACGAGCAGTACTTC | CASSLIGGSYEQYF | TRBJ2-7 | - | many | TRBV27
TGTGCCAGCAGTGAACAGGGACATGAGCAGCCCCAGCATTTT | CASSEQGHEQPQHF | TRBJ1-5 | - | few | TRBV6-1
TGCAGTGCTAGACCCCCTCTCCCGGGGGACTATGGCTACACCTTC | CSARPPLPGDYGYTF | TRBJ1-2 | - | - | TRBV20-1
TGTGCCAGCAGCCGCTCAGAAAGGCTCGAGCAGTTCTTC | CASSRSERLEQFF | TRBJ2-1 | - | few | TRBV3-1
TGTGCCAGCAGCCAGTCTAGCGCGCCTGGCACAGATACGCAGTATTTT | CASSQSSAPGTDTQYF | TRBJ2-3 | - | many | TRBV14
TGCAGTGCTAGTAAGGGACCTAGCACAGATACGCAGTATTTT | CSASKGPSTDTQYF | TRBJ2-3 | - | few | TRBV20-1
TGCGCCAGCAGCTTCTTGACAGCGAACACTGAAGCTTTCTTT | CASSFLTANTEAFF | TRBJ1-1 | - | few | TRBV5-1
TGTGCCAGCAGTGAATCCCGACAGGTGGGCGACCAAGAGACCCAGTACTTC | CASSESRQVGDQETQYF | TRBJ2-5 | - | - | TRBV25-1
TGCGCCAGCAGCTTTGGCCAGGCTCGTCCAGATACGCAGTATTTT | CASSFGQARPDTQYF | TRBJ2-3 | - | - | TRBV5-1
TGCGCCAGCACCCTGAGGGGGAGTACAGGGACCTATGGCTACACCTTC | CASTLRGSTGTYGYTF | TRBJ1-2 | - | - | TRBV5-1